A single sample gave rise to the 15 T cell receptor beta chains below, sequenced in a study of beta chain features in type 1 diabetes. Whole-study results and caveats: TCRB CDR3 length was moderately but significantly reduced in all four CD4+ subsets of Type 1 diabetes patients.

The investigators reverse transcribed all of the isolated RNA, so they sequenced expressed TCRB transcripts. Libraries were prepared by immunoSEQ multiplex PCR; TCRdb keeps only in-frame clonotypes and omits some of them. The sample records almost 350,000 clones, around 8.5% being singletons. Their target antigens are unknown. The specimen was central memory CD4+ T cells from blood. The receptor source for this set is a man aged 30-40 years with type 1 diabetes.

The chain combines TRBV14 with TRBJ2-3; 7 positions match TRBD2. This CDR3 has 15 amino acids. Germline V gene sequence: CDR1 SGHDN, CDR2 FVKESK. The V segment lost 5 bases and the J segment 1 base; nucleotides outside the gene matches: 6. In nucleotides, the CDR3 is TGTGCCAGCAGCGTTAGACTAGCTGGCACAGATACGCAGTATTTT. It encodes CASSVRLAGTDTQYF.

This clone was observed a handful of times. This sequence joins TRBV6-6 and TRBJ2-5; tentatively, D is TRBD1 (6 bases). The CDR3 totals 15 residues. Germline V gene data show CDR1 as MNHNY and CDR2 as SVGAGI (reference sequence). Trimming took off 4 bases at V and 2 bases at J, with 14 bases between the two ends. Here the CDR3 reads CASSSQGTPQETQYF. For the CDR3, the DNA is TGTGCCAGCAGTTCCCAAGGGACACCTCAAGAGACCCAGTACTTC.

V gene TRBV6-1 combines with J gene TRBJ2-3, with D possibly matching TRBD2 (5 bases). Trimming shortened V by 6 bases and J by 4 bases, and 14 bases separated the two germline ends. Germline CDR1 MNHNS, CDR2 SASEGT. This CDR3 has 14 residues. In DNA form, the CDR3 reads TGTGCCAGCAGGCTCACCCTGGAGGCAGATACGCAGTATTTT. Protein sequence: CASRLTLEADTQYF.

This clone was detected a few times. The rearrangement links TRBV29-1 to TRBJ1-1, with D uncertain. This CDR3 region has 12 residues. V was clipped by 7 bases and J by 1 base, with 10 bases between them. CDR1 and CDR2 (germline): SQVTM, ANQGSEA. CDR3 amino acids: CSGRSGNTEAFF. The CDR3 DNA reads as TGCAGCGGGCGGAGTGGGAACACTGAAGCTTTCTTT. The variable domain in full, with the rest retrieved from reference TRBV29-1 and TRBJ1-1, is SAVISQKPSRDICQRGTSLTIQCQVDSQVTMMFWYRQQPGQSLTLIATANQGSEATYESGFVIDKFPISRPNLTFSTLTVSNMSPEDSSIYLCSGRSGNTEAFFGQGTRLTVV.

This clone was counted only a few times. The DNA for the CDR3 is TGCGCCACCCATCTAGGGGGGGCGGTTGTGGAGACCCAGTACTTC. Translated, it gives CATHLGGAVVETQYF. The V call is TRBV5-1, the J call TRBJ2-5; D might be TRBD2 (7 bases). V was trimmed by 9 bases and J by 5 bases, leaving 23 bases between them. The CDR3 runs to 15 residues. Germline values: CDR1 SGHRS, CDR2 YFSETQ.

This clone was counted between two and nine times. The V and J genes are TRBV7-2 and TRBJ1-4; no clear D gene. The ends were cut back, 5 bases at V and 8 bases at J, with 15 bases in the middle. Germline CDR1 and CDR2: SGHTA and FQGNSA. The CDR3 is made up of 14 amino acids. The CDR3 sequence is CASSMGNQNEKLFF. The CDR3 region has the DNA TGTGCCAGCAGCATGGGTAACCAGAACGAAAAACTGTTTTTT.

The rearrangement joins TRBV30 to TRBJ1-4, with a weak D call TRBD1 (5 bases). CDR3 length: 13 residues. Germline CDR1 and CDR2: GTSNPN and SVGIG (reference sequence). V was pared by 0 bases and J by 10 bases, with 12 bases between. This chain's CDR3 is CAWSVQGKSKLFF. In DNA, the CDR3 is TGTGCCTGGAGTGTCCAGGGAAAGTCAAAACTGTTTTTT.

This clone has at least ten counts. The chain uses TRBV2 and TRBJ2-4; D gene uncertain. CDR3 size: 12 residues. Trimming cost V 1 base and J 6 bases, with 4 bases left between them. CDR1 and CDR2 (germline): SNHLY, FYNNEI. The CDR3 region is CASSEDRNIQYF. CDR3 DNA sequence: TGTGCCAGCAGTGAAGACAGAAACATTCAGTACTTC.

This clone has just a few counts. This rearrangement joins TRBV7-2 to TRBJ2-3; D is possibly TRBD2 (5 bases). CDR1 and CDR2 (germline): SGHTA, FQGNSA. V lost 0 bases and J lost 2, with 12 bases in between. The CDR3 has 16 residues. The CDR3 bases are TGTGCCAGCAGCTTAGCGCCCGGACTCATCACAGATACGCAGTATTTT. Protein sequence: CASSLAPGLITDTQYF.

V is TRBV7-2 and J is TRBJ2-1; TRBD2 might be the D (6 bases). With 5 bases removed from V and 6 bases from J, the gap between germline ends came to 17 bases. This CDR3 is 15 amino acids long. Germline V gene sequence: CDR1 SGHTA, CDR2 FQGNSA. CDR3 in amino acids: CASSQITPGGNEQFF. The CDR3 bases are TGTGCCAGCAGCCAGATCACGCCCGGGGGCAATGAGCAGTTCTTC.

The V call is TRBV25-1, the J call TRBJ1-1; unclear D gene. This CDR3 contains 15 residues. Germline assignment: CDR1 MGHDK and CDR2 SYGVNS. Trimming took 4 bases from V and 2 from J, leaving 14 bases between them. The CDR3 coding sequence is TGTGCCAGCAGTGTCCCGGGAAAGGGAAACACTGAAGCTTTCTTT. This encodes CASSVPGKGNTEAFF.

The CDR3 is CASSLVTDNSPLHF. In DNA, the CDR3 is TGCGCCAGCAGCTTGGTAACGGATAATTCACCCCTCCACTTT. This chain links TRBV5-1 with TRBJ1-6; the D is unclear. CDR3 length: 14 amino acids. Per the germline V gene, CDR1 is SGHRS and CDR2 is YFSETQ. With 0 bases removed from V and 5 bases from J, the gap between germline ends came to 6 bases.

This chain joins TRBV25-1 and TRBJ2-2, with D possibly called TRBD1 or TRBD2 (5 bases each). The CDR3 is 15 amino acids. Between the trimmed V and J ends, which lost 1 base and 6 bases, there was a span of 12 bases. From germline, CDR1 is MGHDK and CDR2 SYGVNS. CDR3: CASSELTRGAGELFF. The CDR3 DNA follows: TGTGCCAGCAGTGAATTGACAAGGGGAGCCGGGGAGCTGTTTTTT.

The chain couples TRBV5-1 to TRBJ2-3; 11 bases line up with TRBD2. Germline CDR1 reads SGHRS; CDR2 reads YFSETQ. The CDR3 totals 17 residues. With 0 bases clipped from V and 2 bases from J, the junction kept 5 bases outside the gene matches. DNA for the CDR3: TGCGCCAGCAGCTTGGGGGGGACTAGCGGACTCACAGATACGCAGTATTTT. Protein sequence: CASSLGGTSGLTDTQYF.

This clone came up a few times. This chain joins TRBV7-2 and TRBJ2-3, with 9 bases matching TRBD2. Per the germline V gene, CDR1 is SGHTA and CDR2 is FQGNSA. The J segment lost 5 bases and the V segment lost 2 bases, leaving 17 bases of the junction unmatched. This CDR3 is 19 amino acids long. The CDR3 sequence: CASSLFPVGAGGRQDTQYF. The CDR3 bases are TGTGCCAGCAGCTTATTCCCTGTTGGTGCGGGGGGGAGGCAAGATACGCAGTATTTT. The variable domain in full, with the rest retrieved from reference TRBV7-2 and TRBJ2-3, is GAGVSQSPSNKVTEKGKDVELRCDPISGHTALYWYRQSLGQGLEFLIYFQGNSAPDKSGLPSDRFSAERTGGSVSTLTIQRTQQEDSAVYLCASSLFPVGAGGRQDTQYFGPGTRLTVL.